The present TCR beta chain was sequenced within a study of circulating CD8 cells and anti-PD-1 response in melanoma. Sorting of live CD3+CD8+TCRalphabeta+ cells by PD-1 and/or TIGIT gave four subsets. Per germline, CDR1 SGHAT and CDR2 FQNNGV. V lost 3 bases, J lost 4 bases, and 9 bases stayed unmatched. CDR3 size: 17 residues. By share of the sample, this clonotype is medium-sized. TCR libraries were prepared from 15 ng of total RNA with the QIAseq Immune Repertoire TCR panel. TCRdb re-analysed the reads in MiXCR, keeping a single row per CDR3 protein. The data hold some 400 distinct CDR3 sequences, with 11% observed a single time.

The sample consisted of CD8+ T cells from PBMCs, taken at baseline or after one month of anti-PD-1 therapy (not recorded which). This TCR derives from a human donor with melanoma. The chain recombines TRBV11-2 with TRBJ2-3; 11 bases are shared with TRBD2. The CDR3 DNA reads TGTGCCAGCAGCTTCTCCCCTAGCGGGAGGAGGTCAGATACGCAGTATTTT. It encodes CASSFSPSGRRSDTQYF.